This is a list of T cell receptor beta chains from one sample in a study of T cells in Graves' hyperthyroidism and ophthalmopathy. TCRdb analysed the multiplex PCR reads with MiXCR anew, one entry per CDR3 protein. Of some 460,000 distinct CDR3 sequences in the sample, approximately 14% were seen once. The sequenced material came from blood. Source of these receptors: a woman under 30 with Graves' hyperthyroidism. The CDR3 runs from the conserved cysteine through the conserved F or W. Fields, in order: D gene, V gene, clone size, J gene, CDR3 DNA, CDR3 protein. A D gene is named only where the DNA matches it firmly. Clone sizes are given selectively: once, few, many, or a class where the clone is expanded.

D gene: TRBD2
V gene: TRBV3-1
clone size: few
J gene: TRBJ2-2
CDR3 DNA: TGTGCCAGCAGCCAAGGACGCAGCGGGAGTGGCACCGGGGAGCTGTTTTTT
CDR3 protein: CASSQGRSGSGTGELFF

D gene: -
V gene: TRBV12-5
clone size: few
J gene: TRBJ1-3
CDR3 DNA: TGTGCTAGTGGTTTGCTGGGTCCAGGAAACACCATATATTTT
CDR3 protein: CASGLLGPGNTIYF

D gene: TRBD1
V gene: TRBV2
clone size: -
J gene: TRBJ1-6
CDR3 DNA: TGTGCCAGCAGTCAGGGGGCTCGTAATTCACCCCTCCACTTT
CDR3 protein: CASSQGARNSPLHF

D gene: -
V gene: TRBV20-1
clone size: -
J gene: TRBJ1-1
CDR3 DNA: TGCAGTGCTAGTATGACTGAAGCTTTCTTT
CDR3 protein: CSASMTEAFF

D gene: TRBD1
V gene: TRBV5-1
clone size: many
J gene: TRBJ1-2
CDR3 DNA: TGCGCCAGCAGCCCCCCTACAGGGGGCCGGGGGTCTAACTATGGCTACACCTTC
CDR3 protein: CASSPPTGGRGSNYGYTF

D gene: TRBD1
V gene: TRBV2
clone size: -
J gene: TRBJ1-1
CDR3 DNA: TGTGCCAGCAGCGACCGGGACAGGGCTGACACTGAAGCTTTCTTT
CDR3 protein: CASSDRDRADTEAFF

D gene: -
V gene: TRBV10-2
clone size: -
J gene: TRBJ2-2
CDR3 DNA: TGCGCCAGTAGACAGCCGAAGAACACCGGGGAGCTGTTTTTT
CDR3 protein: CASRQPKNTGELFF

D gene: -
V gene: TRBV4-1
clone size: many
J gene: TRBJ1-6
CDR3 DNA: TGCGCCAGCAGCCAAGATGGAGGGGACACAGGTTTTAATTCACCCCTCCACTTT
CDR3 protein: CASSQDGGDTGFNSPLHF

D gene: TRBD2
V gene: TRBV6-1
clone size: many
J gene: TRBJ2-5
CDR3 DNA: TGTGCCAGCAGTGAAGTGCCCAACGGGAGGGAAGAGACCCAGTACTTC
CDR3 protein: CASSEVPNGREETQYF

D gene: TRBD2
V gene: TRBV5-1
clone size: few
J gene: TRBJ2-3
CDR3 DNA: TGCGCCAGCAGCTTGGCCAAGCGGGGGGATAGAACAGATACGCAGTATTTT
CDR3 protein: CASSLAKRGDRTDTQYF

D gene: TRBD2
V gene: TRBV24-1
clone size: many
J gene: TRBJ2-3
CDR3 DNA: TGTGCCACCATTAGCGGGAGGAATCCAGATACGCAGTATTTT
CDR3 protein: CATISGRNPDTQYF

D gene: -
V gene: TRBV10-3
clone size: many
J gene: TRBJ2-7
CDR3 DNA: TGTGCCATCAGTGAGGTCATGGGGGGAGAGCAGTACTTC
CDR3 protein: CAISEVMGGEQYF

D gene: TRBD1
V gene: TRBV4-2
clone size: -
J gene: TRBJ2-5
CDR3 DNA: TGTGCCAGCAGCCCTCCCGACAGGGCAGGAGCCCAGTACTTC
CDR3 protein: CASSPPDRAGAQYF

D gene: TRBD2
V gene: TRBV6-2/TRBV6-3
clone size: -
J gene: TRBJ2-1
CDR3 DNA: TGTGCCAGCGAAAGGACTAGCGGGAGCAATGAGCAGTTCTTC
CDR3 protein: CASERTSGSNEQFF

D gene: -
V gene: TRBV28
clone size: many
J gene: TRBJ1-5
CDR3 DNA: TGTGCCAGCAGTTTGGCGGGTGGCAGGGTTTATAGCAATCAGCCCCAGCATTTT
CDR3 protein: CASSLAGGRVYSNQPQHF

D gene: -
V gene: TRBV3-1
clone size: many
J gene: TRBJ2-2
CDR3 DNA: TGTGCCAGCAGCCAAGGAGGAGGGCGGGACGGGGAGCTGTTTTTT
CDR3 protein: CASSQGGGRDGELFF

D gene: TRBD2
V gene: TRBV10-1
clone size: few
J gene: TRBJ2-2
CDR3 DNA: TGCGCCAGCAGTAAGCGGGGGTACACCGGGGAGCTGTTTTTT
CDR3 protein: CASSKRGYTGELFF

D gene: TRBD1
V gene: TRBV2
clone size: many
J gene: TRBJ2-7
CDR3 DNA: TGTGCCAGCAGTACCGGACAGGGGACGGTCTACGAGCAGTACTTC
CDR3 protein: CASSTGQGTVYEQYF

D gene: -
V gene: TRBV28
clone size: many
J gene: TRBJ1-6
CDR3 DNA: TGTGCCAGCAGTTTATGGTCCGGGGTTGGTAATTCACCCCTCCACTTT
CDR3 protein: CASSLWSGVGNSPLHF

D gene: -
V gene: TRBV27
clone size: many
J gene: TRBJ1-5
CDR3 DNA: TGTGCCAGCAGTGGAGGACAGATTTTAAACAATCAGCCCCAGCATTTT
CDR3 protein: CASSGGQILNNQPQHF

D gene: -
V gene: TRBV11-2
clone size: many
J gene: TRBJ2-5
CDR3 DNA: TGTGCCAGCAAACAACAGGGCTGGGAGACCCAGTACTTC
CDR3 protein: CASKQQGWETQYF

D gene: TRBD1
V gene: TRBV30
clone size: many
J gene: TRBJ1-1
CDR3 DNA: TGTGCCTGGGGGACAGGAAACACTGAAGCTTTCTTT
CDR3 protein: CAWGTGNTEAFF